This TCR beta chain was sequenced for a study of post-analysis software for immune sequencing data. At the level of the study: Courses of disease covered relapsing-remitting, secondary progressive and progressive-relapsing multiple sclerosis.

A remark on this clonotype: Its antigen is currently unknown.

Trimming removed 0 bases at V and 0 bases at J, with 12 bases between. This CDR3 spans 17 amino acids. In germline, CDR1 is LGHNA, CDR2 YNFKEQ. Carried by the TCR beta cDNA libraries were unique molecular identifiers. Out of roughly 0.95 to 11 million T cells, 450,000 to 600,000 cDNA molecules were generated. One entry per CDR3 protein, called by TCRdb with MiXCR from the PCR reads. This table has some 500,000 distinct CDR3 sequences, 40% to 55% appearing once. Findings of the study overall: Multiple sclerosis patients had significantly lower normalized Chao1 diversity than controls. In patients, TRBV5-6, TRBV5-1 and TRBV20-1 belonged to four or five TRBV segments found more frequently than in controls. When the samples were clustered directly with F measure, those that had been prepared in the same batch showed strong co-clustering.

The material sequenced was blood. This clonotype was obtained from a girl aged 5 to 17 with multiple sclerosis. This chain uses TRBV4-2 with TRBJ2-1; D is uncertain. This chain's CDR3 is CASSQDPWEPSYNEQFF. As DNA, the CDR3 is TGTGCCAGCAGCCAAGATCCATGGGAACCCTCCTACAATGAGCAGTTCTTC.